These 31 T cell receptor beta chains share one sample of origin, sequenced in a study of T cell responses to AZD1222 COVID-19 vaccine. Generated by immunoSEQ multiplex PCR, the TCRdb table keeps only in-frame clones and is missing some. The sample holds tens of thousands of clones, 70% to 90% seen once. Specimen: peripheral blood, collected 28 days after the second AZD1222 dose. The receptors stem from an adult who received the AZD1222 COVID-19 vaccine.

V and J are TRBV28 and TRBJ1-2; no clear D gene. The CDR3 length is 13 residues. The ends were cut back, 4 bases at V and 5 bases at J, with 11 bases in the middle. Germline V gene lookup returns CDR1 MDHEN and CDR2 SYDVKM. The CDR3 reads CASSSARGYGYTF. The CDR3, as DNA: TGTGCCAGCAGTTCCGCCCGAGGTTATGGCTACACCTTC.

V usage is TRBV6-5 and J usage is TRBJ2-3, with D uncertain. In germline, CDR1 is MNHEY, CDR2 SVGAGI. Trimming stripped 0 bases from V and 4 bases from J, with 5 bases between. The length of the CDR3 is 13 residues. In DNA, the CDR3 is TGTGCCAGCAGTTACTCGGTCGCAGATACGCAGTATTTT. Its translation: CASSYSVADTQYF.

This chain connects TRBV28 to TRBJ2-7; 9 positions match TRBD1. After removal of 2 bases from V and 2 bases from J, the junction contained 1 base not matched to a gene. The CDR3 is 14 amino acids. CDR1 is MDHEN, CDR2 SYDVKM, per germline. The CDR3 is CASSLRTGAYEQYF. CDR3 DNA: TGTGCCAGCAGTTTAAGGACAGGGGCCTACGAGCAGTACTTC.

V usage is TRBV2 and J usage is TRBJ2-3; no definite D call. This CDR3 region has 13 residues. Germline V lookup: CDR1 SNHLY, CDR2 FYNNEI. V lost 6 bases, J lost 3 bases, and 10 bases lay in between. The CDR3 loop reads CASRSWETDTQYF. CDR3 sequence (DNA): TGTGCCAGCAGATCCTGGGAAACAGATACGCAGTATTTT.

This chain links TRBV10-3 with TRBJ2-3; 11 nucleotides agree with TRBD2. The CDR3 totals 15 residues. Losses at the gene ends were 7 bases for V and 6 bases for J; bases not matched to a gene: 9. Germline CDR1 reads ENHRY; CDR2 reads SYGVKD. CDR3 protein: CAITNPSGGMDTQYF. The CDR3 DNA sequence: TGTGCCATCACAAATCCTAGCGGGGGGATGGATACGCAGTATTTT.

The rearrangement joins TRBV7-9 to TRBJ1-1, with TRBD1 identical over 8 bases. Germline CDR1 reads SEHNR; CDR2 reads FQNEAQ (reference sequence). V lost 0 bases, J lost 9 bases, and 0 bases stayed unmatched. The CDR3 runs 12 residues. The CDR3 is CASSLARGQAFF. The CDR3 nucleotides are TGTGCCAGCAGCTTAGCCAGGGGGCAAGCTTTCTTT.

The chain combines TRBV2 with TRBJ2-2, with a possible D match to TRBD1 (6 bases). CDR3 length: 14 amino acids. CDR1 and CDR2 from the germline V gene are SNHLY and FYNNEI. V was shortened by 7 bases and J by 5 bases, with 14 bases between the two germline ends. CDR3 bases: TGTGCCAGCAAAGGGGGTCTTTATACCGGGGAGCTGTTTTTT. It codes for CASKGGLYTGELFF.

CDR3 sequence (DNA): TGCGCCAGCAGCCCAACAGGGGGCGCAACCGGGGAGCTGTTTTTT. Its protein product is CASSPTGGATGELFF. The chain recombines TRBV5-1 with TRBJ2-2, with TRBD1 identical over 9 bases. CDR3 length: 15 residues. The trim removed 4 bases at V and 5 bases at J, leaving 6 bases unmatched. The V gene's germline CDR1 is SGHRS and CDR2 YFSETQ.

This rearrangement joins TRBV5-1 to TRBJ2-7, with D possibly being TRBD2 (5 bases). Germline V gene sequence: CDR1 SGHRS, CDR2 YFSETQ. This CDR3 is 15 amino acids long. V was trimmed by 0 bases and J by 5 bases, leaving 15 bases between them. The CDR3 spells CASSLGVRRIHEQYF. CDR3 coding DNA: TGCGCCAGCAGCTTGGGGGTCAGGAGGATACACGAGCAGTACTTC.

CDR3 sequence: CASTDTGGHYVGELFF. CDR3 nucleotide sequence: TGTGCCAGCACAGATACGGGGGGCCATTACGTCGGGGAGCTGTTTTTT. V is TRBV3-1 (or the pseudogene TRBV3-2) and J is TRBJ2-2, with TRBD2 as a possible D gene (7 bases). V was clipped by 7 bases and J by 7 bases, with 22 bases between them. The CDR3 is 16 amino acids. Germline assignment: CDR1 LGHDT and CDR2 YNNKEL (reference sequence).

The V and J genes are TRBV19 and TRBJ1-2; possible D gene TRBD1, 5 bases. The V and J ends lost 3 bases and 1 base respectively, with 9 bases between them. The CDR3 has 14 residues. The germline gives CDR1 LNHDA, CDR2 SQIVND (reference sequence). The CDR3 region is CASSIPGLNYGYTF. Written as DNA, the CDR3 is TGTGCCAGTAGTATCCCAGGGCTTAACTATGGCTACACCTTC.

The chain has TRBV29-1 and TRBJ2-3; D unresolved. Trimming cost V 6 bases and J 3 bases, with 13 bases left between them. The CDR3 extends over 13 amino acids. CDR1 and CDR2 (germline): SQVTM, ANQGSEA. CDR3 sequence (DNA): TGCAGCGTGCGAACGCCGGTAACAGATACGCAGTATTTT. Protein sequence: CSVRTPVTDTQYF.

The CDR3 nucleotides read TGTGCCAGCAGTTTTGACTACATGGATACGCAGTATTTT. Its translation: CASSFDYMDTQYF. J is TRBJ2-3 and V is TRBV16; D possibly corresponds to TRBD2 (5 bases). The germline V gene encodes CDR1 KGHSY and CDR2 FQNENV. CDR3 length equals 13 residues. V dropped 6 bases and J dropped 6 bases, with 13 bases sitting between them.

The chain combines TRBV4-2 with TRBJ1-2; 7 bases agree with TRBD1. Trimming removed 0 bases from V and 5 bases from J; junction bases left unmatched: 6. The CDR3 runs to 15 residues. CDR1 is LGHNA, CDR2 YNFKEQ, per germline. Here the CDR3 reads CASSQDVTGRYGYTF. Here the CDR3 DNA reads TGTGCCAGCAGCCAAGACGTGACAGGGCGATATGGCTACACCTTC.

This clone showed up just once. V usage is TRBV28 and J usage is TRBJ1-6; the D is unclear. CDR1 is MDHEN and CDR2 is SYDVKM in the germline V gene. The V gene lost 6 bases and the J gene lost 12 bases, with 15 bases spanning the gap. The CDR3 covers 13 residues. The chain's CDR3 is CASSWASIGPLHF. The CDR3 DNA sequence: TGTGCCAGCAGCTGGGCCAGCATCGGACCCCTCCACTTT.

V usage is TRBV7-3 and J usage is TRBJ2-5, with 12 bases matching TRBD2. Trimming removed 5 bases from V and 3 bases from J; junction bases left unmatched: 7. The germline V gene has CDR1 SGHTA and CDR2 FQGTGA. This CDR3 is built from 16 residues. CDR3 nucleotide sequence: TGTGCCAGCAGCCCTTCTGGACTAGCGGGAAAAGAGACCCAGTACTTC. Translating it yields CASSPSGLAGKETQYF.

The V call is TRBV9, the J call TRBJ2-5; possible D gene TRBD1, 5 bases. Trimming took 3 bases from V and 7 from J, leaving 13 bases between them. This CDR3 is 13 amino acids long. Germline V lookup: CDR1 SGDLS, CDR2 YYNGEE. CDR3 DNA: TGTGCCAGCAGCGAAGACAGTACGGGGACCCAGTACTTC. Translating gives CASSEDSTGTQYF.

The chain has TRBV11-2 and TRBJ2-2; 9 bases agree with TRBD1. This CDR3 has 16 amino acids. The germline gives CDR1 SGHAT, CDR2 FQNNGV. With 4 bases clipped from V and 4 bases from J, the junction kept 7 bases outside the gene matches. The CDR3: CASSWPGQGSTGELFF. As DNA, the CDR3 is TGTGCCAGCAGCTGGCCGGGACAGGGAAGCACCGGGGAGCTGTTTTTT.

The rearrangement uses TRBV3-1 (or the pseudogene TRBV3-2) and TRBJ2-1, with 11 bases identical to TRBD1. Germline V gives CDR1 LGHDT, CDR2 YNNKEL (reference sequence). CDR3 length: 20 residues. Trimming at V came to 6 bases and at J to 1 base, leaving 17 bases not matched to a gene. This chain's CDR3 is CASRSATGTGGVGSYNEQFF. CDR3 sequence (DNA): TGTGCCAGCAGGTCAGCGACCGGGACAGGGGGTGTTGGATCCTACAATGAGCAGTTCTTC.

CDR3 in DNA: TGCGCCAGCAGCGTCAGGGGGCGGGATGGCTACACCTTC. Translation gives CASSVRGRDGYTF. The chain links TRBV5-1 to TRBJ1-2; 8 positions match TRBD1. The CDR3 covers 13 residues. Germline assignment: CDR1 SGHRS and CDR2 YFSETQ. Germline trimming cut 4 bases from V and 6 bases from J; bases unmatched to any gene: 5.

The chain combines TRBV7-8 with TRBJ2-7, with D unclear. The germline V and J ends were trimmed by 5 bases and 7 bases, with 12 bases remaining between them. CDR1 is SGHVS and CDR2 is FQNEAQ in the germline V gene. The CDR3 is 12 amino acids. CDR3 loop: CASSPTAREQYF. The CDR3 coding sequence is TGTGCCAGCAGCCCCACTGCGAGGGAGCAGTACTTC.

This chain links TRBV27 with TRBJ2-2; possibly TRBD2 for D (6 bases). The V gene's germline CDR1 is MNHEY and CDR2 SMNVEV (reference sequence). Trimming cost V 2 bases and J 3 bases, with 13 bases left between them. This CDR3 has 16 amino acids. CDR3: CASSLIRGADTGELFF. The CDR3 DNA is TGTGCCAGCAGTTTAATCCGCGGGGCTGACACCGGGGAGCTGTTTTTT.

The rearrangement links TRBV19 to TRBJ2-7; 7 bases fit TRBD2. Germline V lookup: CDR1 LNHDA, CDR2 SQIVND (reference sequence). The CDR3 spans 14 residues. With V trimmed by 7 bases and J by 1 base, 7 bases remained unmatched. CDR3 DNA: TGTGCCAGTAAAACAGCGGGGAGTTCCTACGAGCAGTACTTC. Residues: CASKTAGSSYEQYF.

The V call is TRBV28, the J call TRBJ2-2, with TRBD1 matching 8 bases. The CDR3 loop spans 17 amino acids. Germline V gene lookup returns CDR1 MDHEN and CDR2 SYDVKM. J lost 3 bases, V lost 5 bases, and 11 bases had no gene match. This CDR3 reads CASSHLRGRRDTGELFF. The DNA for the CDR3 is TGTGCCAGCAGTCACCTCAGGGGGCGGCGGGACACCGGGGAGCTGTTTTTT.

This sequence joins TRBV19 and TRBJ2-1, with D maybe TRBD2 (5 bases). CDR3 length: 13 residues. Trimming left V 1 base short and J 4 bases short, with 5 bases between. CDR1 and CDR2 from the germline V gene are LNHDA and SQIVND (reference sequence). The CDR3 loop is CASSIAGYNEQFF. CDR3 DNA sequence: TGTGCCAGTAGTATAGCGGGATACAATGAGCAGTTCTTC.

This rearrangement joins TRBV9 to TRBJ2-3; 11 bases fit TRBD2. This CDR3 is built from 14 residues. V was pared by 0 bases and J by 6 bases, with 0 bases of the junction left unmatched. Germline V gene sequence: CDR1 SGDLS, CDR2 YYNGEE. DNA for the CDR3: TGTGCCAGCAGCGTAGGACTAGCGGGGGATACGCAGTATTTT. This translates into CASSVGLAGDTQYF.

This sequence joins TRBV9 and TRBJ1-3, with 7 bases fitting TRBD1. Looked up from germline, CDR1 is SGDLS and CDR2 is YYNGEE. Germline trimming cut 0 bases from V and 1 base from J; bases unmatched to any gene: 13. There are 19 residues in the CDR3. CDR3 loop: CASSVGSRAGGPSGNTIYF. CDR3 nucleotides: TGTGCCAGCAGCGTAGGATCTCGAGCAGGGGGGCCGTCTGGAAACACCATATATTTT. Variable domain in full (rest from reference TRBV9 and TRBJ1-3): DSGVTQTPKHLITATGQRVTLRCSPRSGDLSVYWYQQSLDQGLQFLIQYYNGEERAKGNILERFSAQQFPDLHSELNLSSLELGDSALYFCASSVGSRAGGPSGNTIYFGEGSWLTVV.

The chain carries TRBV6-6 and TRBJ1-6, with TRBD1 identical over 11 bases. This CDR3 comprises 17 residues. J gave up 5 bases and V 5 bases, and 8 bases lay outside the gene matches. Germline CDR1 reads MNHNY; CDR2 reads SVGAGI (reference sequence). Here the CDR3 reads CASSHRTGGIDNSPLHF. CDR3 in DNA: TGTGCCAGCAGTCACCGGACAGGGGGCATAGATAATTCACCCCTCCACTTT.

This clone was seen a few times. The J gene is TRBJ1-5, the V gene TRBV11-2, with a tentative D call TRBD1 (5 bases). The V gene's germline CDR1 is SGHAT and CDR2 FQNNGV. The CDR3 is 14 amino acids. The germline V and J ends were trimmed by 0 bases and 7 bases, with 10 bases remaining between them. The DNA for the CDR3 is TGTGCCAGCAGCTTAGAAGGGGTCGGACAGCCCCAGCATTTT. Protein product: CASSLEGVGQPQHF.

The chain uses TRBV5-1 and TRBJ2-1; 12 nucleotides line up with TRBD2. The length of the CDR3 is 16 residues. The germline V gene has CDR1 SGHRS and CDR2 YFSETQ. J lost 1 base, V lost 6 bases, and 5 bases had no gene match. CDR3: CASNLAGGFSYNEQFF. CDR3 coding DNA: TGCGCCAGCAACCTAGCGGGGGGGTTTTCCTACAATGAGCAGTTCTTC.

The gene calls are TRBV4-2 and TRBJ1-2, with D unclear. This CDR3 contains 14 residues. V lost 3 bases and J lost 4, with 12 bases in between. CDR1 and CDR2 from the germline V gene are LGHNA and YNFKEQ. The DNA for the CDR3 is TGTGCCAGCAGCCAGATCGGTGGACCCTATGGCTACACCTTC. It codes for CASSQIGGPYGYTF.